This TCR beta chain was found in a study of blood T cell repertoires in COVID-19. This table comes from immunoSEQ multiplex PCR, and its TCRdb copy is limited to in-frame clones, with some not included. This table has approximately 97,000 clones, roughly 80% appearing once. What was sequenced was peripheral blood. The sequence came from a human donor in a cohort sampled during active COVID-19.

The CDR3 DNA is TGTGCCAGCACCCCGCGGGCTGGCAAAAACATTCAGTACTTC. Translation gives CASTPRAGKNIQYF. V usage is TRBV27 and J usage is TRBJ2-4; perhaps TRBD2 as D (5 bases). CDR1 and CDR2 (germline): MNHEY, SMNVEV (reference sequence). Trimming took off 7 bases at V and 3 bases at J, with 13 bases between the two ends. CDR3 length: 14 residues.